This TCR beta chain was captured by sequencing in a study of cytomegalovirus exposure and HLA in healthy donors. Study details: The 90 to 150 validation repertoires, a later analysis reported, used the same platform as the approximately 730 repertoires from the first cohort.

Notes on the study in general: Cytomegalovirus status was reportedly diagnosed by the classifier with high sensitivity and specificity. Rare sequences made up most TCRs, while some public TCRs were found in many donors.

While the first cohort had 700 or so subjects, the donors belonged to the separate validation cohort of over a hundred subjects. As regards this clone: Its antigen remains unidentified.

TCRdb keeps only in-frame clones here, not all; method: immunoSEQ multiplex PCR. The sample lists approximately 56,000 clones, more than 90% occurring once. Sequencing was done on a sample of PBMCs. The clonotype was recovered from a young man in good health and CMV-seronegative.

CDR3 sequence reads: CASSYSTGLQQFF. As DNA, the CDR3 is TGTGCCAGCAGTTACAGTACGGGACTTCAACAGTTCTTC. The V call is TRBV6-6, the J call TRBJ2-1, with TRBD2 as a possible D gene (6 bases). The CDR3 covers 13 residues. The germline CDR1 and CDR2 sequences are MNHNY and SVGAGI (reference sequence). Trimming removed 2 bases from V and 13 bases from J, with 15 bases in between.